This passage covers 21 T cell receptor beta chains from one sample sequenced in a study of blood T cell repertoires in COVID-19. Data came from immunoSEQ multiplex PCR; TCRdb stores just in-frame clones and leaves some out. Seen here are about 180,000 clones, approximately 84% observed once, and the top ten hold over 0.95%. The sample consisted of PBMCs or T cells enriched from blood (not recorded which). Receptors were obtained from a human donor with acute COVID-19. The donor label of this sample is uncertain.

The chain recombines TRBV2 with TRBJ2-7; 8 nucleotides line up with TRBD2. J was trimmed by 2 bases and V by 7 bases; bases with no gene match: 10. This CDR3 spans 15 amino acids. Germline CDR1 is SNHLY and CDR2 is FYNNEI. The CDR3 nucleotides are TGTGCCAGCACAGATTCCGGGCGGGGGGCCTACGAGCAGTACTTC. Residues: CASTDSGRGAYEQYF.

This clone has just one count. The chain has TRBV11-1 and TRBJ2-5, with a tentative D call TRBD2 (6 bases). The CDR3 contains 14 residues. Germline V gives CDR1 SGHAT, CDR2 FQDESV (reference sequence). V was clipped by 1 base and J by 5 bases, with 11 bases between them. DNA for the CDR3: TGTGCCAGCAGCTTAGACCTCGGAGGGGAGACCCAGTACTTC. It codes for CASSLDLGGETQYF.

The V call is TRBV21-1, the J call TRBJ1-2; the table names TRBD1, a call not compared with the DNA. TRBV21-1 is classified as a pseudogene. The CDR3 sequence is 16 residues long. The CDR3 nucleotides read TGTGCCAGCAGCAAAGGGAGGACAGGGGGAGACTATGGCTACACCTTC. It codes for CASSKGRTGGDYGYTF.

This rearrangement joins TRBV10-1 to TRBJ2-1; the match to TRBD2 covers 9 bases. Germline lookup yields CDR1 WNHNN and CDR2 SYGVQD (reference sequence). This CDR3 spans 14 amino acids. With V trimmed by 5 bases and J by 6 bases, 5 bases remained unmatched. The chain's CDR3 is CASSRGGAGNEQFF. CDR3 in DNA: TGCGCCAGCAGTCGCGGGGGGGCTGGCAATGAGCAGTTCTTC.

The chain couples TRBV5-8 to TRBJ1-4, with 7 bases aligning to TRBD1. Germline loops: CDR1 SGHTS, CDR2 YDEGEE. This CDR3 comprises 17 residues. With V trimmed by 4 bases and J by 6 bases, 15 bases remained unmatched. CDR3 region: CASSVNRDSQPDEKLFF. Here the CDR3 DNA reads TGTGCCAGCAGCGTGAACCGGGACAGTCAGCCGGATGAAAAACTGTTTTTT.

The V and J genes are TRBV7-9 and TRBJ1-2; no definite D call. CDR1 SEHNR and CDR2 FQNEAQ come from the germline V gene (reference sequence). The V gene lost 5 bases and the J gene lost 0 bases, with 16 bases spanning the gap. There are 16 residues in the CDR3. CDR3 sequence reads: CASSLAGLDPNYGYTF. CDR3 bases: TGTGCCAGCAGCCTCGCAGGTTTAGACCCTAACTATGGCTACACCTTC.

V is TRBV6-4 and J is TRBJ2-3; D is unresolved. The CDR3 is 14 residues long. The V and J ends lost 0 bases and 4 bases respectively, with 8 bases between them. Germline V gene lookup returns CDR1 MRHNA and CDR2 SNTAGT. CDR3 bases: TGTGCCAGCAGTGACTCTGCAGAAGCAGATACGCAGTATTTT. Its protein is CASSDSAEADTQYF.

V usage is TRBV19 and J usage is TRBJ1-1; D not certain. Trimming left V 2 bases short and J 5 bases short, with 9 bases between. Germline V lookup: CDR1 LNHDA, CDR2 SQIVND (reference sequence). CDR3 length: 13 amino acids. Written as DNA, the CDR3 is TGTGCCAGTAGTATAAGTAGGGAGACTGAAGCTTTCTTT. Its protein product is CASSISRETEAFF.

The rearrangement uses TRBV7-8 and TRBJ1-2, with D maybe TRBD1 (5 bases). The CDR3 sequence is 16 residues long. Looked up from germline, CDR1 is SGHVS and CDR2 is FQNEAQ. Trimming stripped 4 bases from V and 8 bases from J, with 23 bases between. The CDR3 loop is CASSSEPRGTPGGYTF. Here the CDR3 DNA reads TGTGCCAGCAGCTCAGAACCTCGAGGGACTCCAGGGGGCTACACCTTC.

The chain couples TRBV6-1 to TRBJ2-7; 9 bases match TRBD1. Germline CDR1 MNHNS, CDR2 SASEGT. The trim removed 2 bases at V and 3 bases at J, leaving 8 bases unmatched. CDR3 size: 16 residues. CDR3 bases: TGTGCCAGCAGTGAAACATTCCCGGGACAGGGCTACGAGCAGTACTTC. Its protein is CASSETFPGQGYEQYF.

The chain is built from TRBV6-2 or TRBV6-3 and TRBJ2-3, with D possibly TRBD2 on 7 matching bases. Germline V gene sequence: CDR1 MNHEY, CDR2 SVGEGT. Trimming took off 2 bases at V and 1 base at J, with 10 bases between the two ends. The CDR3 spans 15 residues. CDR3 in DNA: TGTGCCAGCAGTTACGGGGAGGGGGGCACAGATACGCAGTATTTT. It yields the protein CASSYGEGGTDTQYF.

The table lists this clone with many counts. The chain is built from TRBV7-2 and TRBJ2-1; a weak D match, TRBD2 (6 bases). The CDR3 consists of 13 residues. Germline V CDR1 and CDR2: SGHTA, FQGNSA. V dropped 8 bases and J dropped 4 bases, with 12 bases sitting between them. This CDR3 reads CASGPRGYNEQFF. CDR3 coding DNA: TGTGCCAGCGGGCCACGGGGGTACAATGAGCAGTTCTTC.

This clone was seen more than once but under ten times. The V and J genes are TRBV11-1 and TRBJ1-6, with D possibly being TRBD1 (5 bases). CDR1 is SGHAT, CDR2 FQDESV, per germline (reference sequence). This CDR3 contains 13 residues. Trimming removed 4 bases at V and 10 bases at J, with 11 bases between. CDR3 protein: CASSSGRGSPLHF. The DNA of the CDR3 is TGTGCCAGCAGCTCGGGCCGGGGGTCACCCCTCCACTTT.

The chain has TRBV5-6 and TRBJ1-1; D gene ambiguous. Germline V gene sequence: CDR1 SGHDT, CDR2 YYEEEE. The CDR3 totals 15 residues. V shed 0 bases and J shed 11 bases, with 20 bases lying between them. For the CDR3, the DNA is TGTGCCAGCAGCTTGGCCATTCGTCGGGAGATGGATGCTTTCTTT. This translates into CASSLAIRREMDAFF.

The chain recombines TRBV9 with TRBJ2-2, with TRBD2 matching over 9 bases. The V and J ends lost 3 bases and 4 bases, in that order; junction bases with no gene match: 4. The CDR3 is 15 amino acids. The germline gives CDR1 SGDLS, CDR2 YYNGEE. CDR3 nucleotides: TGTGCCAGCAGCGCTAGCGGGGCGGTCACCGGGGAGCTGTTTTTT. It encodes CASSASGAVTGELFF.

The V and J genes are TRBV29-1 and TRBJ1-2; a weak D match, TRBD1 (5 bases). Trimming removed 2 bases at V and 5 bases at J, with 15 bases between. This CDR3 comprises 14 residues. Per germline, CDR1 SQVTM and CDR2 ANQGSEA. CDR3 sequence: CSVENRGGVYGYTF. CDR3 nucleotides: TGCAGCGTTGAAAACCGGGGGGGTGTATATGGCTACACCTTC. The full variable domain, with the rest looked up from reference TRBV29-1 and TRBJ1-2, is SAVISQKPSRDICQRGTSLTIQCQVDSQVTMMFWYRQQPGQSLTLIATANQGSEATYESGFVIDKFPISRPNLTFSTLTVSNMSPEDSSIYLCSVENRGGVYGYTFGSGTRLTVV.

This clone occurred once. The chain is built from TRBV4-2 and TRBJ2-7, with 8 bases that match TRBD1. Germline V CDR1 and CDR2: LGHNA, YNFKEQ. J was trimmed by 2 bases and V by 4 bases; bases with no gene match: 4. The CDR3 covers 14 residues. The CDR3 spells CASSPGTGTYEQYF. The CDR3 bases are TGTGCCAGCAGCCCGGGGACAGGAACCTACGAGCAGTACTTC.

V is TRBV24-1 and J is TRBJ2-3; perhaps TRBD2 as D (7 bases). Germline V CDR1 and CDR2: KGHDR, SFDVKD. Trimming took 4 bases from V and 1 from J, leaving 14 bases between them. The length of the CDR3 is 16 residues. The DNA of the CDR3 is TGTGCCACCAGTGAGCGGTCCGGGGGGCGCACAGATACGCAGTATTTT. Its translation is CATSERSGGRTDTQYF.

This clone came up a few times. The V call is TRBV12-3 or TRBV12-4, the J call TRBJ2-7; TRBD1 agrees at 9 bases. After removal of 6 bases from V and 3 bases from J, the junction contained 3 bases not matched to a gene. The CDR3 has 13 amino acids. The CDR3 here is CASRPTGGYEQYF. CDR3 DNA: TGTGCCAGCAGGCCGACAGGGGGCTACGAGCAGTACTTC.

V is TRBV5-1 and J is TRBJ2-2; D is undetermined. CDR1 is SGHRS, CDR2 YFSETQ, per germline. The CDR3 contains 17 residues. With 2 bases removed from V and 0 bases from J, the gap between germline ends came to 14 bases. This CDR3 is CASSFLSTPTNTGELFF. In DNA form, the CDR3 reads TGCGCCAGCAGCTTTCTAAGTACTCCTACGAACACCGGGGAGCTGTTTTTT.

V and J are TRBV10-3 and TRBJ2-7; TRBD1 might be the D (6 bases). Trimming left V 2 bases short and J 5 bases short, with 16 bases between. The germline V gene encodes CDR1 ENHRY and CDR2 SYGVKD. The CDR3 consists of 15 residues. The CDR3 DNA sequence: TGTGCCATCAGTGAGCCTGGGGGCGCCTTTGACGAGCAGTACTTC. It specifies CAISEPGGAFDEQYF.